This T cell receptor beta chain was captured in a study (dated by TCRdb to 2013 to 2016). Study-wide context: The study set out to test whether tumor-infiltrating Tregs in breast cancer get recruited from blood Tregs or are instead converted in situ from other CD4+ T cell subsets. Overall study outcomes, separate from this receptor: Tumor memory CD4+ T cell TCR gene usage clustered with blood and lymph node memory CD4+ cells and lymph node naive CD4+ cells. The TCR alpha and beta sequences of tumor-infiltrating Tregs showed the greatest overlap with tumor naive CD4+ T cells, followed by blood naive CD4+ T cells. The larger-cohort validation was restricted to a single TCR beta V-J rearrangement rather than whole repertoires.

The CDR3 runs 13 amino acids, cysteine and phenylalanine included. Only the CDR3 DNA is retained, 39 bases long and in frame from the first base. CDR1 and CDR2 were assigned from the germline V gene as MNHEY and SVGAGI. The junction carries 11 bases between V and J, which are trimmed by 6 bases and 2 bases respectively. The memory CD4+ T cell population was isolated based on a CD4+CD45RO+CD25- phenotype. Tregs, naive and memory CD4+ T cells from tumor, blood and ipsilateral draining lymph nodes of 5 or 6 breast cancer patients underwent full-length TCR alpha and beta sequencing. Tumor tissue, along with lymph nodes from ipsilateral axillary dissection, was perfused with PBS, minced, and then digested using collagenase I and hyaluronidase. A purity exceeding 90% was confirmed by FACS for the sorted cell populations. As to this clonotype: The target of this receptor is not known. There are no base qualities to consult, and no much larger clone falls within one base.

Full-length TCR variable regions were amplified by 5' RACE PCR with constant-region reverse primers, followed by semi-nested PCR with Nested Universal Primer A. Using the ReliaPrep RNA Cell Miniprep System, total RNA was extracted, and the SMARTer RACE 5'/3' Kit was then used to reverse transcribe the RNA into 5'RACE-ready cDNA. Multiplex adaptors were used to barcode full-length TCR alpha and beta libraries, and the barcoded libraries were sequenced on an Illumina MiSeq. Per the original workflow: Sequencing data were pooled across the five patients for each of nine subset-tissue groups and compared by unsupervised clustering of TCR gene usage. The Morisita-Horn index was used to calculate repertoire similarity, with shared sequences weighted by how much each contributed to each repertoire. TCRdb cleaned the public reads at Q25 with fastp, built clones with MiXCR and kept in-frame beta chains. Here each entry gathers all rows of one CDR3 protein and keeps the most common genes and DNA. These V and J calls are TCRdb output, not the study's own analysis. Recorded for this sample are about 9,100 distinct CDR3 sequences; around three fifths of them occurred a single time. The ten largest clones capture approximately 6.3% of the sample.

The V and J segments used are TRBV6-5 and TRBJ2-7; a tentative D call is TRBD1 (5 bases match). Sequencing was performed on tumor-infiltrating memory CD4+ T cells sorted from the breast tumor. In the paper's terms, the cell subset or site label means: memory CD4+ T cells, CD4+CD45RO+CD25-. The clonotype was recovered from a female donor with breast cancer. The sequence in DNA is TGTGCCAGCAGAGCACAGGTCACCTACGAGCAGTACTTC. Protein translation: CASRAQVTYEQYF.